This TCR beta chain is drawn from a study of blood T cell repertoires in COVID-19. Per the germline V gene, CDR1 is DFQATT and CDR2 is SNEGSKA (reference sequence). The CDR3 has 11 amino acids. Libraries were prepared by immunoSEQ multiplex PCR; TCRdb keeps only in-frame clonotypes and omits some of them. The repertoire consists of 200,000 to 250,000 clones, with over 75% occurring once and the leading ten covering 3.5% to 4.5%. The source of this sequence is a man in his fifties or sixties with acute or convalescent COVID-19. This chain connects TRBV20-1 to TRBJ1-2; 8 nucleotides line up with TRBD1. Sequencing input: peripheral blood. The CDR3 spells CRTTGVYGYTF. The DNA of the CDR3 is TGCAGAACGACAGGGGTTTATGGCTACACCTTC.